This T cell receptor (beta chain) was captured by sequencing in a study of cytomegalovirus exposure and HLA in healthy donors. Whole-study context: The platform used for the approximately 130 validation repertoires matched that of the approximately 670 first-cohort repertoires, a later analysis reported.

Study-level results: Investigators reported approximately 170 TCR beta chains as tied to cytomegalovirus. Among TCR sequences, most were rare, though some public TCRs appeared in many donors.

The germline gives CDR1 LGHNA, CDR2 YSLEER. This CDR3 comprises 17 residues. Trimming removed 0 bases from V and 7 bases from J, with 18 bases in between. TCRdb keeps only in-frame clones here, not all; method: immunoSEQ multiplex PCR. The table records around 300,000 clones, around 90% of them present only once. This clone was recorded a few times. The target antigen is unknown. The chain carries TRBV4-3 and TRBJ1-4; D might be TRBD1 (5 bases). The clonotype comes from a man aged 25-45 years in good health and CMV-seronegative. Sequenced material: PBMCs. Here the CDR3 DNA reads TGCGCCAGCAGCCAAGATCTGGGAGGGGACGGGCGTGAAAAACTGTTTTTT. It encodes CASSQDLGGDGREKLFF.